This TCR beta chain was observed in a study of OX40 agonist ivuxolimab in advanced cancers. Study in general: Averaging 60 years in age, with a range of 23 to 79, the cohort was about 85% male.

This CDR3 spans 14 amino acids. Germline-derived CDR1 and CDR2 are KGHSH and LQKENI. Trimming took 6 bases from V and 2 from J, leaving 14 bases between them. Sequenced by immunoSEQ multiplex PCR; TCRdb stores in-frame clones only, minus some. The sample yields roughly 100,000 clones, roughly 88% seen once. The TCR comes from an adult with an advanced solid tumor such as melanoma, head and neck, liver or kidney cancer. The J gene is TRBJ2-7, the V gene TRBV18; D assignment may be TRBD1 or TRBD2 (5 bases each). This specimen consisted of CD4+ or CD8+ T cells sorted from blood, obtained in a trial of the OX40 agonist ivuxolimab. CDR3 nucleotides: TGTGCCAGCTCTCCTGAGGTGGGGGCCTACGAGCAGTACTTC. This codes for CASSPEVGAYEQYF.